The sequence of this TCR beta chain was determined in a study of shared clonotypes between healthy human individuals. Findings of the study overall: Researchers found naive subsets generally carried larger estimated richness than memory subsets. Among non-shared clonotypes, generation probabilities were lower than among those shared by all four donors. Sorted-subset sequencing, rarefaction showed, was incomplete despite large depth.

A deep-level run was used for the assay. The method was immunoSEQ multiplex PCR; TCRdb's version includes in-frame clones alone and lacks a portion of them. The sample includes roughly 1 million clones, approximately 72% of them seen just once. The junction had 4 bases not matched to a gene; V was cut back by 0 bases and J by 2 bases. The CDR3 is made up of 16 amino acids. The germline gives CDR1 SGHRS, CDR2 YFSETQ. Regarding this clone: Its antigen is undetermined.

This TCR was sampled from a man aged 18 to 29 in good health. The chain combines TRBV5-1 with TRBJ2-7; TRBD2 matches 11 bases. Sequences were obtained from memory CD4+ T cells sorted from blood. Subset given: CD45RA-negative fraction. The DNA for the CDR3 is TGCGCCAGCAGCTTGGAAGGACTAGCGGGCACCTACGAGCAGTACTTC. It encodes CASSLEGLAGTYEQYF.